Listed below are T cell receptor beta chains from one sample, sequenced in a study of blood T cell repertoires in COVID-19. Clones were sequenced by immunoSEQ multiplex PCR, and TCRdb holds only the in-frame ones, with some missing. This repertoire shows a few hundred thousand clones, around 84% found once; its top ten account for around 1%. Material: peripheral blood. These receptors were taken from a middle-aged man with acute or convalescent COVID-19. Each CDR3 is given with its conserved first and last residue. Fields, in order: V gene, J gene, clone size, D gene, CDR3 protein, CDR3 DNA. D genes are given only for firm matches. Not every row has a clone size; where given, it reads once, few, many or a size class.

v_gene: TRBV11-2
j_gene: TRBJ1-1
abundance: NA
d_gene: NA
CDR3aa: CASSLGQGLLNTEAFF
CDR3nt: TGTGCCAGCAGCTTAGGTCAGGGGCTGTTGAACACTGAAGCTTTCTTT

v_gene: TRBV30
j_gene: TRBJ1-5
abundance: few
d_gene: TRBD1
CDR3aa: CAWSGQQGFQPQHF
CDR3nt: TGTGCCTGGAGTGGTCAACAGGGGTTTCAGCCCCAGCATTTT

v_gene: TRBV25-1
j_gene: TRBJ1-1
abundance: NA
d_gene: NA
CDR3aa: CASSEQQDTEAFF
CDR3nt: TGTGCCAGCAGTGAGCAACAGGACACTGAAGCTTTCTTT

v_gene: TRBV7-2
j_gene: TRBJ2-5
abundance: NA
d_gene: NA
CDR3aa: CASSLGTVQETQYF
CDR3nt: TGTGCCAGCAGCTTAGGGACAGTCCAGGAGACCCAGTACTTC

v_gene: TRBV4-2
j_gene: TRBJ2-5
abundance: many
d_gene: TRBD2
CDR3aa: CASSQEGPSGVETQYF
CDR3nt: TGTGCCAGCAGCCAAGAGGGCCCTAGCGGGGTGGAGACCCAGTACTTC

v_gene: TRBV30
j_gene: TRBJ2-7
abundance: NA
d_gene: TRBD1
CDR3aa: CASDRDRGVIGSYEQYF
CDR3nt: TGTGCCTCAGACCGGGACAGGGGAGTTATTGGGTCCTACGAGCAGTACTTC

v_gene: TRBV19
j_gene: TRBJ1-5
abundance: few
d_gene: NA
CDR3aa: CASSITGPNQPQHF
CDR3nt: TGTGCCAGTAGTATAACAGGCCCCAATCAGCCCCAGCATTTT

v_gene: TRBV3-1/TRBV3-2
j_gene: TRBJ1-1
abundance: few
d_gene: NA
CDR3aa: CASSQEVWRATEAFF
CDR3nt: TGTGCCAGCAGCCAAGAAGTCTGGAGGGCCACTGAAGCTTTCTTT

v_gene: TRBV6-1
j_gene: TRBJ1-4
abundance: NA
d_gene: NA
CDR3aa: CASSEAGGDGGARKLFF
CDR3nt: TGTGCCAGCAGTGAAGCTGGGGGGGACGGAGGAGCGAGAAAACTGTTTTTT

v_gene: TRBV9
j_gene: TRBJ1-2
abundance: NA
d_gene: NA
CDR3aa: CASSSLTGLGGYTF
CDR3nt: TGTGCCAGCAGCTCCCTTACAGGGCTCGGGGGCTACACCTTC

v_gene: TRBV5-8
j_gene: TRBJ1-5
abundance: NA
d_gene: TRBD1
CDR3aa: CASSRPNYSGTGFSQPQHF
CDR3nt: TGTGCCAGCAGTCGGCCGAATTACTCTGGGACAGGGTTTTCTCAGCCCCAGCATTTT

v_gene: TRBV19
j_gene: TRBJ2-7
abundance: NA
d_gene: NA
CDR3aa: CATAAGVTYEQYF
CDR3nt: TGTGCCACTGCGGCAGGGGTTACCTACGAGCAGTACTTC

v_gene: TRBV10-2
j_gene: TRBJ2-7
abundance: NA
d_gene: TRBD1
CDR3aa: CASSRGTGVSYEQYF
CDR3nt: TGCGCCAGCTCCCGTGGGACAGGGGTCTCCTACGAGCAGTACTTC

v_gene: TRBV10-3
j_gene: TRBJ2-1
abundance: NA
d_gene: TRBD2
CDR3aa: CAISGISGGRNNEQFF
CDR3nt: TGTGCCATCAGTGGGATTAGCGGGGGGAGGAACAATGAGCAGTTCTTC

v_gene: TRBV7-9
j_gene: TRBJ2-5
abundance: NA
d_gene: TRBD2
CDR3aa: CASSRRGLAGGRQETQYF
CDR3nt: TGTGCCAGCAGCCGACGGGGACTAGCGGGGGGCCGTCAAGAGACCCAGTACTTC

v_gene: TRBV29-1
j_gene: TRBJ1-1
abundance: NA
d_gene: NA
CDR3aa: CSFRAGVDTEAFF
CDR3nt: TGCAGCTTCCGTGCGGGGGTGGACACTGAAGCTTTCTTT

v_gene: TRBV12-3/TRBV12-4
j_gene: TRBJ2-5
abundance: once
d_gene: NA
CDR3aa: CASSRQGETQYF
CDR3nt: TGTGCCAGCAGTAGGCAGGGAGAGACCCAGTACTTC

v_gene: TRBV4-3
j_gene: TRBJ1-1
abundance: NA
d_gene: TRBD1
CDR3aa: CASSRKTGIEAFF
CDR3nt: TGCGCCAGCAGCCGTAAGACAGGGATAGAAGCTTTCTTT

v_gene: TRBV4-1
j_gene: TRBJ2-1
abundance: NA
d_gene: NA
CDR3aa: CASSQVPGLNNEQFF
CDR3nt: TGCGCCAGCAGCCAAGTCCCGGGGTTGAACAATGAGCAGTTCTTC

v_gene: TRBV9
j_gene: TRBJ2-7
abundance: NA
d_gene: NA
CDR3aa: CASSVGGTYEQYF
CDR3nt: TGTGCCAGCAGCGTAGGAGGAACGTACGAGCAGTACTTC

v_gene: TRBV6-1
j_gene: TRBJ1-1
abundance: NA
d_gene: TRBD1
CDR3aa: CASSEAGTGRAFF
CDR3nt: TGTGCCAGCAGTGAAGCCGGGACAGGGAGGGCTTTCTTT

v_gene: TRBV5-1
j_gene: TRBJ2-2
abundance: NA
d_gene: TRBD1
CDR3aa: CASRWDSETGELFF
CDR3nt: TGCGCCAGCAGGTGGGACAGCGAAACCGGGGAGCTGTTTTTT

v_gene: TRBV21-1
j_gene: TRBJ1-5
abundance: few
d_gene: NA
CDR3aa: CASSAPGTGRVEQPQHF
CDR3nt: TGTGCCAGCAGCGCGCCCGGGACTGGGAGGGTGGAGCAGCCCCAGCATTTT

v_gene: TRBV7-2
j_gene: TRBJ2-7
abundance: NA
d_gene: NA
CDR3aa: CASSLAGGSREQYF
CDR3nt: TGTGCCAGCAGCTTAGCGGGGGGTTCGCGCGAGCAGTACTTC

v_gene: TRBV18
j_gene: TRBJ2-5
abundance: NA
d_gene: NA
CDR3aa: CASSPSRAQETQYF
CDR3nt: TGTGCCAGCTCACCCTCGCGTGCCCAAGAGACCCAGTACTTC

v_gene: TRBV7-2
j_gene: TRBJ1-6
abundance: NA
d_gene: TRBD1
CDR3aa: CASSSDRYNSPLHF
CDR3nt: TGTGCCAGCAGCTCGGACAGGTATAATTCACCCCTCCACTTT

v_gene: TRBV7-9
j_gene: TRBJ1-1
abundance: NA
d_gene: NA
CDR3aa: CASSLRPGGKNTEAFF
CDR3nt: TGTGCCAGCAGCTTACGGCCCGGCGGGAAGAACACTGAAGCTTTCTTT

v_gene: TRBV27
j_gene: TRBJ2-7
abundance: many
d_gene: TRBD1
CDR3aa: CASSLQGDIDSPGEQYF
CDR3nt: TGTGCCAGCAGTTTGCAGGGGGACATAGATTCTCCGGGCGAGCAGTACTTC

v_gene: TRBV5-1
j_gene: TRBJ1-2
abundance: NA
d_gene: NA
CDR3aa: CASSATTGPYGYTF
CDR3nt: TGCGCCAGCAGTGCAACGACAGGTCCCTATGGCTACACCTTC

v_gene: TRBV6-1
j_gene: TRBJ1-2
abundance: NA
d_gene: TRBD1
CDR3aa: CASSEGQGLVNYGYTF
CDR3nt: TGTGCCAGCAGTGAAGGACAGGGACTAGTTAACTATGGCTACACCTTC

v_gene: TRBV7-3
j_gene: TRBJ2-1
abundance: NA
d_gene: NA
CDR3aa: CASSSQDSGYNEQFF
CDR3nt: TGTGCCAGCAGCTCACAGGATAGTGGGTACAATGAGCAGTTCTTC

v_gene: TRBV29-1
j_gene: TRBJ1-2
abundance: NA
d_gene: NA
CDR3aa: CSVDDGSYGYTF
CDR3nt: TGCAGCGTTGACGACGGGAGCTATGGCTACACCTTC

v_gene: TRBV3-1/TRBV3-2
j_gene: TRBJ2-3
abundance: NA
d_gene: NA
CDR3aa: CASSQEGRGRLGDTQYF
CDR3nt: TGTGCCAGCAGCCAAGAGGGGCGGGGGCGCCTGGGAGATACGCAGTATTTT

v_gene: TRBV5-1
j_gene: TRBJ1-3
abundance: once
d_gene: TRBD1
CDR3aa: CASSLSGGSGNTIYF
CDR3nt: TGCGCCAGCAGCTTGTCAGGGGGATCTGGAAACACCATATATTTT

v_gene: TRBV5-6
j_gene: TRBJ1-2
abundance: NA
d_gene: TRBD1
CDR3aa: CASSSVTGGPYGYTF
CDR3nt: TGTGCCAGCAGCTCCGTGACAGGGGGCCCGTATGGCTACACCTTC

v_gene: TRBV29-1
j_gene: TRBJ1-5
abundance: NA
d_gene: NA
CDR3aa: CSVDQGLGQPQHF
CDR3nt: TGCAGCGTTGATCAGGGGCTCGGTCAGCCCCAGCATTTT

v_gene: TRBV6-5
j_gene: TRBJ1-5
abundance: NA
d_gene: NA
CDR3aa: CASLMRGAGEEAQHF
CDR3nt: TGTGCCAGCCTAATGAGGGGGGCGGGGGAGGAGGCCCAGCATTTT

v_gene: TRBV27
j_gene: TRBJ1-6
abundance: NA
d_gene: NA
CDR3aa: CASSLSALRGSYNSPLHF
CDR3nt: TGTGCCAGCAGTTTATCGGCCCTACGGGGAAGCTATAATTCACCCCTCCACTTT

v_gene: TRBV5-1
j_gene: TRBJ1-5
abundance: NA
d_gene: NA
CDR3aa: CASSWGGINSNQPQHF
CDR3nt: TGCGCCAGCAGCTGGGGGGGCATTAATAGCAATCAGCCCCAGCATTTT

v_gene: TRBV5-1
j_gene: TRBJ1-2
abundance: NA
d_gene: TRBD1
CDR3aa: CASSLASPGGASANGYTF
CDR3nt: TGCGCCAGCAGCTTGGCCTCTCCAGGGGGCGCGAGTGCTAACGGCTACACCTTC

v_gene: TRBV6-6
j_gene: TRBJ1-2
abundance: NA
d_gene: NA
CDR3aa: CASSPIRTDKDGYTF
CDR3nt: TGTGCCAGCAGTCCCATAAGGACAGACAAGGATGGCTACACCTTC